The entry below describes one TCR beta chain. Its antigen is not known. The data belong to a study of T cell responses to AZD1222 COVID-19 vaccine. Findings and caveats of the study: Researchers took repertoire samples only after the peak T cell response had come.

Sequencing was performed with immunoSEQ multiplex PCR; in TCRdb, only in-frame clones are kept and a portion is missing. The table has some 78,000 clones, about 80% seen once. Germline assignment: CDR1 DFQATT and CDR2 SNEGSKA (reference sequence). V lost 5 bases and J lost 3; bases outside the gene matches: 1. The CDR3 is 11 amino acids. The chain uses TRBV20-1 and TRBJ2-7, with 7 nucleotides matching TRBD1. This material consisted of peripheral blood, taken 28 days after the second AZD1222 dose. The receptor's source is an adult who received the AZD1222 COVID-19 vaccine. In DNA form, the CDR3 reads TGCAGTGCTCAGGGGGTCTACGAGCAGTACTTC. This sequence encodes CSAQGVYEQYF.